Described below is a single T cell receptor beta chain sequence and its context. Its specificity is not known. These data belong to a study of T cells after yellow fever vaccination. Researchers made TCR cDNA using 5'RACE template switching, and this step added a universal primer site and UMIs. Each CDR3 protein gets one entry after TCRdb re-called the 5' RACE reads with MiXCR. The repertoire includes roughly 500,000 distinct CDR3 sequences, 15% to 20% of them detected once, and 13% to 15% sits in the top ten. General study findings and limits: The bulk population could contribute abundant contaminating clonotypes to FACS-sorted repertoires. A minor fraction of clonotypes spanned both CD4 and CD8 compartments. Reappearing after the booster were most of the clones from primary vaccination (almost 97% CD4, about 88% CD8).

Trimming left V 5 bases short and J 5 bases short, with 13 bases between. Germline V gene lookup returns CDR1 SEHNR and CDR2 FQNEAQ (reference sequence). The CDR3 runs 13 residues. V is TRBV7-9 and J is TRBJ2-7; no reliable D call. The origin of this receptor is a man aged 30 to 45 who received the YFV17D yellow fever vaccine. Specimen: PBMCs, collected 15 days after the yellow fever booster vaccination. The chain's CDR3 is CASSPPNVDEQYF. CDR3 nucleotide sequence: TGTGCCAGCAGCCCTCCTAATGTGGACGAGCAGTACTTC.